Each of the 31 T cell receptor beta chains below was sequenced from the same sample in a study of blood T cell repertoires in COVID-19. The table came from immunoSEQ multiplex PCR; TCRdb's copy has only in-frame clones and leaves some out. The sample records 250,000 to 350,000 clones, about 88% being singletons. The sample comprised peripheral blood. The receptors were sampled from a woman in her sixties or seventies with acute or convalescent COVID-19.

V and J are TRBV7-2 and TRBJ1-5; D unresolved. The CDR3 spans 15 residues. Germline-derived CDR1 and CDR2 are SGHTA and FQGNSA. V lost 1 base, J lost 0 bases, and 7 bases lay in between. The CDR3 loop is CASSLGSTSNQPQHF. CDR3 in DNA: TGTGCCAGCAGCTTAGGGAGTACTAGCAATCAGCCCCAGCATTTT.

This clone was picked up one time. The V gene is TRBV12-3 or TRBV12-4, the J gene TRBJ2-1; D might be TRBD2 (5 bases). The V end was cut by 5 bases, the J end by 10 bases, with 9 bases between. The CDR3 runs to 11 residues. The CDR3 protein is CASSPGIEQFF. The CDR3 DNA sequence: TGTGCCAGCAGTCCGGGAATAGAGCAGTTCTTC.

The CDR3 region is CASSAKGASYNEQFF. CDR3 sequence (DNA): TGTGCCAGCAGTGCGAAGGGGGCCTCCTACAATGAGCAGTTCTTC. The chain uses TRBV27 and TRBJ2-1; the match to TRBD1 covers 7 bases. This CDR3 is 15 amino acids long. Germline V gives CDR1 MNHEY, CDR2 SMNVEV (reference sequence). V lost 5 bases and J lost 0; bases outside the gene matches: 4.

This clone was observed a few times. This chain connects TRBV7-9 to TRBJ2-7; the match to TRBD2 covers 15 bases. Germline V lookup: CDR1 SEHNR, CDR2 FQNEAQ (reference sequence). The V gene end was trimmed by 7 bases and the J gene end by 2 bases; junction bases not matched to a gene: 12. The CDR3 has 18 residues. The CDR3 loop is CASTYGLAGGPVAYEQYF. CDR3 coding DNA: TGTGCCAGCACCTATGGACTAGCGGGGGGGCCCGTCGCCTACGAGCAGTACTTC. The entire variable domain, with the rest obtained from reference TRBV7-9 and TRBJ2-7, is as follows: DTGVSQNPRHKITKRGQNVTFRCDPISEHNRLYWYRQTLGQGPEFLTYFQNEAQLEKSRLLSDRFSAERPKGSFSTLEIQRTEQGDSAMYLCASTYGLAGGPVAYEQYFGPGTRLTVT.

V gene TRBV4-2 combines with J gene TRBJ2-1; the D is unclear. This CDR3 has 16 residues. V was trimmed by 0 bases and J by 7 bases, leaving 16 bases between them. The germline V gene encodes CDR1 LGHNA and CDR2 YNFKEQ. The DNA of the CDR3 is TGTGCCAGCAGCCAAGATTCGGGTGTCAGCTTGAATGAGCAGTTCTTC. This encodes CASSQDSGVSLNEQFF.

The V call is TRBV6-6, the J call TRBJ2-5; 10 positions match TRBD2. Looked up from germline, CDR1 is MNHNY and CDR2 is SVGAGI (reference sequence). Unmatched junction bases numbered 5, after V lost 6 bases and J lost 1 base. The CDR3 runs to 15 residues. This CDR3 is CASSTGTSAQETQYF. In nucleotides, the CDR3 is TGTGCCAGCAGCACCGGGACTAGCGCCCAAGAGACCCAGTACTTC.

This chain links TRBV10-3 with TRBJ2-3, with 9 bases fitting TRBD2. The CDR3 consists of 17 residues. Germline V gene data show CDR1 as ENHRY and CDR2 as SYGVKD. The V and J ends lost 10 bases and 4 bases, in that order; junction bases with no gene match: 18. CDR3 region: CATLRGEREVQSDTQYF. CDR3 sequence (DNA): TGTGCCACCCTCCGGGGGGAGCGGGAGGTGCAGTCAGATACGCAGTATTTT.

The chain is built from TRBV7-3 and TRBJ2-1, with TRBD1 matching over 12 bases. Per the germline V gene, CDR1 is SGHTA and CDR2 is FQGTGA. Losses at the gene ends were 5 bases for V and 9 bases for J; bases not matched to a gene: 5. There are 14 residues in the CDR3. The CDR3 sequence is CASSTGQGAGEQFF. CDR3 in DNA: TGTGCCAGCAGCACGGGACAGGGGGCTGGTGAGCAGTTCTTC.

This chain connects TRBV9 to TRBJ1-1; D is ambiguous. CDR1 SGDLS and CDR2 YYNGEE come from the germline V gene. The CDR3 runs to 13 residues. V was trimmed by 4 bases and J by 1 base, leaving 8 bases between them. This CDR3 reads CASSLRENTEAFF. CDR3 sequence (DNA): TGTGCCAGCAGCCTCCGGGAGAACACTGAAGCTTTCTTT.

The chain has TRBV2 and TRBJ2-3; 9 nucleotides agree with TRBD1. The CDR3 has 14 amino acids. Germline V gene data show CDR1 as SNHLY and CDR2 as FYNNEI. V dropped 3 bases and J dropped 4; count of bases not matched to a gene: 2. The CDR3 sequence is CASSEDRGADTQYF. As DNA, the CDR3 is TGTGCCAGCAGTGAGGACAGGGGAGCAGATACGCAGTATTTT.

This clone appeared a few times. One end of the junction does not line up with germline, which may come from a read error. The chain couples TRBV30 to TRBJ2-7; 8 bases fit TRBD2. The CDR3 spans 12 residues. CDR1 and CDR2 (germline): GTSNPN, SVGIG (reference sequence). CDR3 sequence reads: CAWSVSGTSLSF. The CDR3 coding sequence is TGTGCCTGGAGTGTGTCAGGGACTAGTCTTTCCTTC.

V and J are TRBV10-3 and TRBJ1-2; D might be TRBD1 (6 bases). Germline lookup yields CDR1 ENHRY and CDR2 SYGVKD. CDR3 length: 11 amino acids. Deletions cut 6 bases from V and 8 bases from J, with 10 bases between. CDR3 sequence reads: CAIRDSRGYTF. The CDR3 nucleotides read TGTGCCATCAGGGACAGTCGGGGCTACACCTTC.

This rearrangement joins TRBV27 to TRBJ1-4; TRBD1 matches 7 bases. Germline V gene data show CDR1 as MNHEY and CDR2 as SMNVEV (reference sequence). The CDR3 runs to 16 residues. V was pared by 5 bases and J by 8 bases, with 14 bases of the junction left unmatched. The CDR3: CASSPSFFRGEEKLFF. The CDR3 DNA sequence: TGTGCCAGCAGTCCCAGTTTTTTCAGGGGGGAAGAAAAACTGTTTTTT.

V and J are TRBV30 and TRBJ1-2, with 10 bases fitting TRBD1. From germline, CDR1 is GTSNPN and CDR2 SVGIG (reference sequence). V lost 2 bases, J lost 6 bases, and 9 bases stayed unmatched. This CDR3 region has 15 residues. Here the CDR3 reads CAWSPGTGESDGYTF. CDR3 DNA: TGTGCCTGGAGTCCAGGGACAGGGGAAAGCGATGGCTACACCTTC.

This clone was counted once. The rearrangement joins TRBV4-1 to TRBJ1-5; D uncertain. The germline V gene encodes CDR1 MGHRA and CDR2 YSYEKL. V shed 0 bases and J shed 6 bases, with 12 bases lying between them. CDR3 length: 15 residues. The CDR3 bases are TGCGCCAGCAGCCAAGATGAGAGACCGGGTCAGCCCCAGCATTTT. This encodes CASSQDERPGQPQHF.

This chain uses TRBV28 with TRBJ1-1, with TRBD1 matching 11 bases. Germline loops: CDR1 MDHEN, CDR2 SYDVKM. The V gene end was trimmed by 6 bases and the J gene end by 7 bases; junction bases not matched to a gene: 4. This CDR3 has 13 residues. The CDR3 nucleotides are TGTGCCAGCAGCCCGGGACAGGGGGGTGAAGCTTTCTTT. This codes for CASSPGQGGEAFF.

This clone was picked up a small number of times. V and J are TRBV3-1 (or the pseudogene TRBV3-2) and TRBJ2-3, with 8 bases matching TRBD1. The CDR3 spans 16 residues. The V gene's germline CDR1 is LGHDT and CDR2 YNNKEL (reference sequence). Trimming took 5 bases from V and 4 from J; bases not matched to a gene: 11. CDR3 loop: CASSNTFAGGSDTQYF. The CDR3 DNA reads TGTGCCAGCAGCAACACCTTTGCAGGGGGCTCAGATACGCAGTATTTT.

The V call is TRBV19, the J call TRBJ2-3, with 7 bases identical to TRBD2. From germline, CDR1 is LNHDA and CDR2 SQIVND (reference sequence). Unmatched junction bases numbered 5, after V lost 3 bases and J lost 2 bases. The CDR3 loop spans 15 amino acids. The CDR3, as DNA: TGTGCCAGTAGTATCCCCAGCGGGGCCACAGATACGCAGTATTTT. This gives the protein CASSIPSGATDTQYF.

The chain carries TRBV11-2 and TRBJ2-6; D not certain. The V gene's germline CDR1 is SGHAT and CDR2 FQNNGV. The CDR3 extends over 17 amino acids. The V end was cut by 4 bases, the J end by 1 base, with 14 bases between. The CDR3 protein is CASSSLRSRSGANVLTF. In nucleotides, the CDR3 is TGTGCCAGCAGCTCCCTAAGGAGCCGATCTGGGGCCAACGTCCTGACTTTC. Variable domain in full (rest from reference TRBV11-2 and TRBJ2-6): EAGVAQSPRYKIIEKRQSVAFWCNPISGHATLYWYQQILGQGPKLLIQFQNNGVVDDSQLPKDRFSAERLKGVDSTLKIQPAKLEDSAVYLCASSSLRSRSGANVLTFGAGSRLTVL.

The J gene is TRBJ1-1, the V gene TRBV12-3 or TRBV12-4; 10 bases line up with TRBD1. The CDR3 consists of 12 residues. V shed 9 bases and J 4 bases; nucleotides not matched to a gene: 2. The CDR3 here is CASGDRGTEAFF. The CDR3 DNA reads as TGTGCCAGTGGGGACAGGGGCACTGAAGCTTTCTTT.

The chain has TRBV28 and TRBJ1-2; possibly TRBD1 for D (6 bases). The CDR3 is 16 amino acids. The V and J ends lost 8 bases and 6 bases respectively, with 25 bases between them. CDR1 is MDHEN, CDR2 SYDVKM, per germline. The CDR3 spells CASRRGHIGGPDGYTF. DNA for the CDR3: TGTGCCAGCCGGCGGGGACACATCGGGGGGCCGGATGGCTACACCTTC.

This clone has a single count. J is TRBJ2-3 and V is TRBV4-3; 10 nucleotides agree with TRBD2. Per germline, CDR1 LGHNA and CDR2 YSLEER. V was pared by 2 bases and J by 2 bases, with 13 bases of the junction left unmatched. The CDR3 sequence is 19 residues long. Here the CDR3 reads CASSQKALAGEPPTDTQYF. In nucleotides, the CDR3 is TGCGCCAGCAGCCAAAAAGCGCTAGCGGGGGAGCCTCCCACAGATACGCAGTATTTT.

In nucleotides, the CDR3 is TGTGCCAGCAGTTATTCCGCCACGGTAATGTCCCAGTACTTC. Its translation is CASSYSATVMSQYF. The J gene is TRBJ2-5, the V gene TRBV6-2 or TRBV6-3; D call uncertain. CDR1 and CDR2 (germline): MNHEY, SVGEGT. This CDR3 spans 14 amino acids. V lost 3 bases, J lost 9 bases, and 17 bases lay in between.

The V and J genes are TRBV7-9 and TRBJ2-2; TRBD1 matches at 7 bases. This CDR3 is 13 amino acids long. Germline V gene lookup returns CDR1 SEHNR and CDR2 FQNEAQ (reference sequence). J lost 8 bases, V lost 5 bases, and 5 bases had no gene match. CDR3 sequence (DNA): TGTGCCAGCAGCCGACAGGGAATGGGGGAGCTGTTTTTT. Its translation is CASSRQGMGELFF.

The V gene is TRBV19, the J gene TRBJ1-1; D might be TRBD1 (5 bases). Trimming took off 3 bases at V and 11 bases at J, with 13 bases between the two ends. This CDR3 contains 12 residues. CDR1 and CDR2 from the germline V gene are LNHDA and SQIVND (reference sequence). CDR3 residues: CASSITGPGAFF. The CDR3 DNA sequence: TGTGCCAGTAGTATTACCGGGCCAGGGGCTTTCTTT.

The chain carries TRBV5-1 and TRBJ1-1, with a tentative D call TRBD1 (6 bases). Germline V gene lookup returns CDR1 SGHRS and CDR2 YFSETQ. The CDR3 length is 14 residues. Trimming removed 5 bases from V and 1 base from J, with 12 bases in between. CDR3 sequence (DNA): TGCGCCAGCAGGCCGGGACACCCGAACACTGAAGCTTTCTTT. This encodes CASRPGHPNTEAFF.

CDR3 loop: CASSLAPGVGNEKLFF. DNA for the CDR3: TGTGCCAGCAGCTTAGCCCCAGGGGTGGGTAATGAAAAACTGTTTTTT. V gene TRBV7-2 combines with J gene TRBJ1-4, with D maybe TRBD1 (6 bases). Trimming pared 0 bases from V and 4 bases from J, leaving 12 bases between. The germline CDR1 and CDR2 sequences are SGHTA and FQGNSA. The length of the CDR3 is 16 residues.

The rearrangement uses TRBV14 and TRBJ2-1, with TRBD1 identical over 9 bases. Germline loops: CDR1 SGHDN, CDR2 FVKESK. This CDR3 has 15 amino acids. Germline trimming cut 4 bases from V and 12 bases from J; bases unmatched to any gene: 13. The CDR3 loop reads CASSPLQGALSGQFF. In DNA form, the CDR3 reads TGTGCCAGCAGCCCTTTACAGGGGGCCCTCTCGGGGCAGTTCTTC.

The chain links TRBV21-1 to TRBJ1-5; the table's D call, TRBD1, was not checked against the DNA. TRBV21-1 is deemed a pseudogene. This CDR3 spans 14 amino acids. CDR3 in DNA: TGTGCCAGCAGCTCTATCCAGGGGGATCAGCCCCAGCATTTT. Its protein is CASSSIQGDQPQHF.

The chain is built from TRBV28 and TRBJ1-2, with 9 bases fitting TRBD1. Germline CDR1 and CDR2: MDHEN and SYDVKM. After removal of 4 bases from V and 8 bases from J, the junction contained 8 bases not matched to a gene. This CDR3 spans 14 amino acids. CDR3 nucleotide sequence: TGTGCCAGCAGTTGGGACAGGGAAACGGGCGGCTACACCTTC. Translation: CASSWDRETGGYTF.

This clone was seen only a few times. The chain is built from TRBV19 and TRBJ2-2; TRBD1 might be the D (5 bases). The germline CDR1 and CDR2 sequences are LNHDA and SQIVND (reference sequence). V was trimmed by 8 bases and J by 3 bases, leaving 13 bases between them. The CDR3 has 14 amino acids. CDR3 protein: CASRWGRDTGELFF. The CDR3 DNA reads as TGTGCCAGTCGCTGGGGCCGGGACACCGGGGAGCTGTTTTTT.